This T cell receptor (beta chain) was captured by sequencing in a study of a mutant IDH1 vaccine in newly diagnosed glioma. The overall study: Vaccination followed radiotherapy alone by 4-6 weeks, or accompanied temozolomide cycles. The therapy given earlier, which was standard therapy, consisted of radiotherapy, temozolomide, or both, and most of the patients received both. The study's findings and limits: Immune responses arising from the vaccine appeared in approximately 92% of patients.

Remarks on this clone: Antigen unknown.

Produced via immunoSEQ multiplex PCR; TCRdb's table is partial and in-frame only. The sample carries under 95,000 clones, 75% to 95% recorded once. Time point described: week 5, during vaccination. What each vaccine dose contained was 300 ug of mutant IDH1 20-mer peptide, accompanied by topical imiquimod. CDR1 and CDR2 from the germline V gene are MDHEN and SYDVKM. The CDR3 length is 14 residues. The receptor was derived from a woman between 50 and 59 years old with glioma. The chain combines TRBV28 with TRBJ2-5; maybe TRBD2 (7 bases). The DNA end is more similar to TRBJ2-7, so the J call may be wrong. Sequenced here: PBMCs, sampled from a glioma patient whose treatment included an IDH1 peptide vaccine. The CDR3 DNA is TGTGCCAGCAGAGAAAGCGGGACACATTACGAGCAGTACTTC. Protein: CASRESGTHYEQYF.